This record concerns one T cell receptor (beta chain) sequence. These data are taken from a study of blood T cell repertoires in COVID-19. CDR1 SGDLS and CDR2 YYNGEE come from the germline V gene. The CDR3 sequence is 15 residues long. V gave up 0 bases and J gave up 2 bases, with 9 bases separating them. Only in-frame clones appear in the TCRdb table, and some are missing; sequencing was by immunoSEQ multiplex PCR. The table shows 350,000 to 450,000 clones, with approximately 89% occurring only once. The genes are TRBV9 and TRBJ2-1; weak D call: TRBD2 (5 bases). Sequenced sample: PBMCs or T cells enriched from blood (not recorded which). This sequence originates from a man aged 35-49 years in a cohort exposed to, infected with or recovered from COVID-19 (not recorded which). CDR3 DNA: TGTGCCAGCAGCGTAGCTCTAGCCGCCTACAATGAGCAGTTCTTC. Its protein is CASSVALAAYNEQFF.